Sequencing of this TCR beta chain was carried out in a study of blood T cell repertoires in COVID-19 (dated by TCRdb to 2020 to 2022). For context, the study as a whole: The collaborator samples originated in the United States, Italy and Spain and spanned the acute and convalescent phases of COVID-19. The prospective study material was composed of cDNA or gDNA derived from T cells, B-cell-depleted T cells, or PBMCs. Subjects who had been exposed to COVID-19, were actively infected with it, or had recovered from it provided the deeply sampled blood TCRbeta repertoires that made up the dataset. A freely available public database, intended as a resource for researchers studying the immune response to SARS-CoV-2, is where the repertoires were released. The samples were drawn from two sources: the first 160 participants of the ongoing ImmuneRACE study, and 1,200 or so subjects contributed by 6 global collaborators. Nearly every sample came with metadata listing a de-identified subject ID, COVID-19 status, age in years and sex. Where HLA class I and class II types were available, the types were taken from metadata supplied by the sample provider, not from assay-based typing.

A note on this clone: The antigen it recognizes is unknown. No base quality information exists; no much larger clone differs at one position.

TCRbeta CDR3 regions were amplified from genomic DNA using the immunoSEQ Assay, a bias-controlled multiplex PCR. The original pipeline was this. The number of nucleated cells in each sample was estimated by amplification of reference gene primers within the assay. Sequence reads were collapsed and filtered to measure the absolute abundance of every unique TCRbeta CDR3 rearrangement. For each sample, productive Simpson clonality was calculated as the square root of Simpson's diversity index over productive rearrangements. In TCRdb, the immuneACCESS table is reduced to in-frame sequences with V and J assigned. These tables do not hold every clone; where another copy was compared, an unresolved V gene accounts for under half, and the others remain unexplained. V and J calls and clone size are copied from that table; D and trimming were computed from the DNA. The sample table records 170,000 or so clones; 75% to 90% of these occur just once. In total, the top ten clones hold 6.5% to 9% of the sample.

Broad study findings and their caveats: Clinical and demographic metadata were provided uncurated, with the amount varying by source and participant.

In Seattle, one collaborating source enrolled patients while the infection was active and tracked those patients longitudinally over the course of disease. Whole blood was collected in K2EDTA tubes by collaborating institutions according to the institutions' own protocols. Collaborator samples were shipped for TCRbeta analysis as frozen whole blood, isolated PBMCs, or DNA extracted from either sample type. Sequenced input: peripheral blood. This clonotype originated in a woman in her thirties or forties with COVID-19, enrolled during active disease.

In nucleotides, the sequence is TGTGCCAGCAATCTGGGCGCGGGAGTCTACAATGAGCAGTTCTTC. Translated, it reads CASNLGAGVYNEQFF. The chain uses TRBV19 and TRBJ2-1, with 7 bases matching TRBD2. Based on the germline V gene (reference sequence), the CDR1 and CDR2 sequences are LNHDA and SQIVND. V ends up 9 bases short and J 3 bases short, with an unmatched junction base count of 11. Including the terminal cysteine and phenylalanine, the CDR3 comprises 15 residues. This entry keeps only the CDR3 DNA: 45 bases, framed from base 1.